What follows is one TCR beta chain and its context. The germline CDR1 and CDR2 sequences are DFQATT and SNEGSKA (reference sequence). The CDR3 is 12 residues long. These data come from a study of blood T cells in healthy people across ages. PCR was performed a second time for about 7 to 12 cycles using a sample-barcoded 5' primer and a J-beta primer mix. TCRdb re-derived calls from the 5' RACE reads in MiXCR, one entry per CDR3 protein. The profile shows 450,000 to 650,000 distinct CDR3 sequences, approximately 25% of them singletons. These sequences were also reported in another study, on T cells of mothers and their children.

Sequencing was performed on blood. V is TRBV20-1 and J is TRBJ2-3; D gene uncertain. This TCR derives from a boy aged 5-17 years in good health. CDR3 amino acids: CNGLASTDTQYF. For the CDR3, the DNA is TGCAATGGGTTGGCCAGCACAGATACGCAGTATTTT.